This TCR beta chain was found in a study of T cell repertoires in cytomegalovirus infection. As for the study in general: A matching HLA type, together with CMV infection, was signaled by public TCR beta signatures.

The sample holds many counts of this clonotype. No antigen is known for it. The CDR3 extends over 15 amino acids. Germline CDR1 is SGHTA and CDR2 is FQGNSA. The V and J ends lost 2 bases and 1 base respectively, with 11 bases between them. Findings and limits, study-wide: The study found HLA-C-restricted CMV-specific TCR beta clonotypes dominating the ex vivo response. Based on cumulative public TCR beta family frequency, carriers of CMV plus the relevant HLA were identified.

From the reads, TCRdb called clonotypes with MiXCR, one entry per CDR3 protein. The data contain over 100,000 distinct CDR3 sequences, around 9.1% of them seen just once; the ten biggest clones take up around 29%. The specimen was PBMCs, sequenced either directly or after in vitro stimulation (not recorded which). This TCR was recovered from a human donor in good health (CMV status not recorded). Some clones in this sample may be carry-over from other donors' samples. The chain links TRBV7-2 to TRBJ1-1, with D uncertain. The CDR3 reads CASSLQPGGNTEAFF. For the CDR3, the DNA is TGTGCCAGCAGCTTACAACCGGGCGGGAACACTGAAGCTTTCTTT.